This T cell receptor (beta chain) comes out of a study of post-analysis software for immune sequencing data (dated by TCRdb to 2013 to 2016). General notes on the study: Relapsing-remitting, secondary progressive and progressive-relapsing multiple sclerosis were recorded as disease courses, and subtype annotation was lacking for some patients. The patient repertoires were compared against about 10 previously published healthy control repertoires obtained from donors aged roughly 6 to 28 years. A subset of samples was prepared in parallel using single-end sample barcoding, then pooled and co-amplified after Illumina adapter ligation. The full study reports these points: Direct clustering with F measure revealed strong co-clustering of samples prepared in the same batch, which led to a batch-effect correction. Normalized Chao1 diversity was significantly lower in multiple sclerosis patients than controls, suggesting substantial peripheral T-cell clonal expansion. Roughly 5 TRBV segments, including TRBV5-6, TRBV5-1 and TRBV20-1, were significantly more frequent in patients than controls. The multiple sclerosis patient group was slightly younger than the control group.

Notes on this clonotype: Its antigen specificity is not known. Base qualities are missing; no much larger clone stands one base away.

Taken from the germline V gene, the CDR1 and CDR2 loops are SGHTA and FQGTGA. The CDR3 runs 13 amino acids, cysteine and phenylalanine included. The DNA shown is the 39-base CDR3, in frame from base 1. TCR beta repertoires were profiled from peripheral blood of 10 to 15 young patients with multiple sclerosis to demonstrate the VDJtools post-analysis software. The patients with multiple sclerosis were children and adolescents between roughly 6 and 15 years of age. Library method: PCR. The sample was run on an Illumina HiSeq 2500. Unique molecular identifiers were incorporated into TCR beta cDNA libraries to reduce PCR and sequencing biases. Per 1 to 10 million input T cells, some 500,000 cDNA molecules were obtained, such that each molecule approximated one T cell. Patient libraries were prepared and sequenced with the same protocol used for the earlier healthy control dataset. Samples belonging to the same batch were prepared together, multiplexed and sequenced on a shared HiSeq lane. The paper's data handling went like this. MIGEC was used to process the raw barcoded reads, and molecular identifier groups with only a single read were discarded before consensus assembly and CDR3 extraction. Clonotype tables were post-analysed with VDJtools, normalizing diversity by down-sampling all datasets to the smallest sample size. Repertoire overlap clustering matched CDR3 amino acid but not nucleotide sequences to correct batch-related cross-sample contamination. TCRdb's own reprocessing of the public reads used fastp at Q25 and MiXCR and kept productive beta chains. Records with the same CDR3 protein are collapsed into one entry carrying the most frequent genes and DNA. The V and J calls and clone size come from TCRdb's table, not from the authors' own analysis. In this sample the table shows 650,000 to 900,000 distinct CDR3 sequences, about half of which occur a single time. The ten largest make up 4.9% of the sample.

The sequenced sample was blood. The sequence joins TRBV7-3 to TRBJ2-7, and TRBD2 matches 8 of the central bases. The end of the DNA is better explained by TRBJ2-5, so the J call may be wrong. The origin of this receptor is a girl between 10 and 17 years old with multiple sclerosis. DNA sequence: TGTGCCAGCAGCCCAGGACTAGCTGGGACCCAGTACTTC. It codes for CASSPGLAGTQYF.